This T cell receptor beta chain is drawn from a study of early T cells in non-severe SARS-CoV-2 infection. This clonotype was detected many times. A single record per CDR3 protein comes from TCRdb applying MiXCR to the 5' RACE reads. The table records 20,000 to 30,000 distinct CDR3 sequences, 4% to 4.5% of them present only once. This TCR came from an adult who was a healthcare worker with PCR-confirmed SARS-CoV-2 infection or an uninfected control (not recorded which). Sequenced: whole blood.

CDR3 DNA: TGTGCCAGCAGCCAAGGACTGAATAACAACTACGAGCAGTACTTC. This encodes CASSQGLNNNYEQYF. The chain recombines TRBV4-2 with TRBJ2-7; D ambiguous. The CDR3 sequence is 15 residues long. The V and J ends lost 1 base and 3 bases respectively, with 13 bases between them. The germline CDR1 and CDR2 sequences are LGHNA and YNFKEQ.